The next 18 T cell receptor beta chains were all read from a single sample in a study of Graves' ophthalmopathy and Graves' hyperthyroidism. Using RNA transcripts, the TCR beta CDR3 regions were amplified. RT-PCR in the first round used HTBI primers; a second-round multiplex PCR followed. One entry per CDR3 protein results from TCRdb running MiXCR on the multiplex PCR reads. The data show about 410,000 distinct CDR3 sequences, roughly 18% seen once. Sequencing input: peripheral blood. Receptors were obtained from a woman between 18 and 29 years old with Graves' ophthalmopathy.

This clonotype was picked up many times. The chain is built from TRBV12-3 or TRBV12-4 and TRBJ2-7, with D perhaps TRBD1 (6 bases). Trimming removed 1 base from V and 6 bases from J, with 22 bases in between. This CDR3 has 17 amino acids. The CDR3 DNA reads TGTGCCAGCAGTTTAGGGTGGCAGGGGCCCTCCGGTGGCGAGCAGTACTTC. It yields the protein CASSLGWQGPSGGEQYF.

This clonotype appeared a few times. This chain uses TRBV6-1 with TRBJ1-3; D is ambiguous. The CDR3 consists of 15 residues. The V gene's germline CDR1 is MNHNS and CDR2 SASEGT. The ends were cut back, 6 bases at V and 0 bases at J, with 12 bases in the middle. CDR3 bases: TGTGCCAGCAGAAGCGGGAGAAGCTCTGGAAACACCATATATTTT. Its protein is CASRSGRSSGNTIYF.

This clonotype came up many times. This rearrangement joins TRBV12-3 or TRBV12-4 to TRBJ1-6; D gene uncertain. Trimming stripped 6 bases from V and 9 bases from J, with 15 bases between. This CDR3 is built from 14 residues. The CDR3 sequence: CASRPRAVSSPLHF. CDR3 bases: TGTGCCAGCAGACCACGTGCGGTTAGTTCACCCCTCCACTTT.

This clonotype has a count of ten or more. The chain has TRBV20-1 and TRBJ1-6, with D perhaps matching TRBD1 (5 bases). The CDR3 runs 13 residues. Trimming shortened V by 1 base and J by 10 bases, and 11 bases separated the two germline ends. Germline loops: CDR1 DFQATT, CDR2 SNEGSKA (reference sequence). As DNA, the CDR3 is TGCAGTGCTAGAGGGCAGGGAGAATCACCCCTCCACTTT. Its translation: CSARGQGESPLHF.

This clonotype came up many times. The chain recombines TRBV18 with TRBJ1-5, with TRBD1 matching 7 bases. The CDR3 totals 13 residues. CDR1 is KGHSH and CDR2 is LQKENI in the germline V gene. V gave up 6 bases and J gave up 5 bases; unmatched junction bases: 4. The CDR3, as DNA: TGTGCCAGCTCGACAGGGAATTATCAGCCCCAGCATTTT. This encodes CASSTGNYQPQHF.

This clonotype was observed at least ten times. DNA for the CDR3: TGTGCCACCAGCAGAGATGGAGGACTAGCGGGAGAGACCCAGTACTTC. Protein sequence: CATSRDGGLAGETQYF. The chain carries TRBV15 and TRBJ2-5; 11 bases fit TRBD2. Germline V gene lookup returns CDR1 LNHNV and CDR2 YYDKDF (reference sequence). With V trimmed by 0 bases and J by 4 bases, 4 bases remained unmatched. The CDR3 covers 16 residues.

This clonotype was counted at least ten times. The V call is TRBV6-2 or TRBV6-3, the J call TRBJ2-2; 7 bases line up with TRBD1. The CDR3 totals 17 residues. The J segment lost 5 bases and the V segment lost 2 bases, leaving 11 bases of the junction unmatched. In germline, CDR1 is MNHEY, CDR2 SVGEGT. CDR3 DNA: TGTGCCAGCAGTTACGAAGGGGGCGCATCTTATACCGGGGAGCTGTTTTTT. Translating gives CASSYEGGASYTGELFF.

This clonotype was seen at least ten times. The rearrangement links TRBV6-5 to TRBJ2-7; maybe TRBD2 (6 bases). The V end lost 11 bases, the J end lost 4 bases, and 18 bases lay between the germline ends. This CDR3 comprises 13 residues. Germline V lookup: CDR1 MNHEY, CDR2 SVGAGI. The CDR3 DNA follows: TGTGCCTGCGCGGGGCAGACCCTGTACGAGCAGTACTTC. Translated: CACAGQTLYEQYF.

This clonotype was recorded many times. This chain uses TRBV12-3 or TRBV12-4 with TRBJ1-3, with D hard to call. The CDR3 is 14 residues long. Trimming stripped 3 bases from V and 1 base from J, with 7 bases between. The CDR3 nucleotides read TGTGCCAGCAGTTTTAAGGATTCTGGAAACACCATATATTTT. Translating gives CASSFKDSGNTIYF.

This clonotype was counted many times. The chain recombines TRBV12-3 or TRBV12-4 with TRBJ1-1; 7 bases match TRBD1. This CDR3 has 17 amino acids. V gave up 6 bases and J gave up 0 bases; unmatched junction bases: 13. CDR3: CASSYFAGGAMNTEAFF. In nucleotides, the CDR3 is TGTGCCAGCAGCTATTTTGCAGGGGGGGCTATGAACACTGAAGCTTTCTTT.

This clonotype was seen ten or more times. A read error may produce the germline difference seen at one junction end. The V and J genes are TRBV18 and TRBJ2-7; 8 bases match TRBD1. Per the germline V gene, CDR1 is KGHSH and CDR2 is LQKENI. The CDR3 length is 14 residues. CDR3 in DNA: TGCGCCAGCAGCCCAGGGGGCTCAACCTACGAGCAGTACTTC. Residues: CASSPGGSTYEQYF.

Many counts were recorded for this clonotype. The chain has TRBV5-1 and TRBJ1-1; TRBD1 aligns across 7 bases. The CDR3 has 15 amino acids. Germline V gene lookup returns CDR1 SGHRS and CDR2 YFSETQ. Germline trimming cut 3 bases from V and 2 bases from J; bases unmatched to any gene: 7. CDR3 amino acids: CASSWTGTDNTEAFF. The CDR3 DNA is TGCGCCAGCAGCTGGACGGGGACAGACAACACTGAAGCTTTCTTT.

This clonotype was observed many times. The chain employs TRBV20-1 and TRBJ1-3, with D possibly being TRBD1 (6 bases). Germline CDR1 and CDR2: DFQATT and SNEGSKA (reference sequence). V lost 2 bases and J lost 3, with 14 bases in between. This CDR3 spans 15 amino acids. The CDR3 bases are TGCAGTGCTAGAAAGGGGGATTTCCTTGGAAACACCATATATTTT. Its translation: CSARKGDFLGNTIYF.

The V call is TRBV28, the J call TRBJ1-2, with D possibly TRBD1 on 6 matching bases. V was cut by 3 bases and J by 6 bases, with 14 bases left in between. The CDR3 is 14 residues long. Germline CDR1 and CDR2: MDHEN and SYDVKM. The CDR3 DNA sequence: TGTGCCAGCAGTTTTTTGGGGGCGCAAAATGGCTACACCTTC. As protein: CASSFLGAQNGYTF.

This clonotype was counted a few times. V and J are TRBV6-2 or TRBV6-3 and TRBJ1-6; 9 bases agree with TRBD1. With 0 bases clipped from V and 10 bases from J, the junction kept 4 bases outside the gene matches. Germline CDR1 MNHEY, CDR2 SVGEGT. The CDR3 has 15 amino acids. The CDR3 DNA is TGTGCCAGCAGTTACTCCGGGACAGGGAGATCACCCCTCCACTTT. Translated: CASSYSGTGRSPLHF.

This clonotype was counted ten times or more. The V call is TRBV6-1, the J call TRBJ1-5, with D perhaps TRBD1 (6 bases). The CDR3 runs to 15 residues. Trimming pared 3 bases from V and 11 bases from J, leaving 20 bases between. Per the germline V gene, CDR1 is MNHNS and CDR2 is SASEGT. Here the CDR3 DNA reads TGTGCCAGCAGTGAGCGATCGGGACACCCTTCGGCCCAGCATTTT. Translated: CASSERSGHPSAQHF.

This clonotype was counted at least ten times. The CDR3 spells CASSFPPAGSLHF. The CDR3 DNA follows: TGTGCCAGCAGTTTTCCCCCGGCCGGGTCCCTCCACTTT. V is TRBV6-1 and J is TRBJ1-6, with D uncertain. CDR1 MNHNS and CDR2 SASEGT come from the germline V gene. V was pared by 5 bases and J by 14 bases, with 16 bases between. CDR3 length: 13 residues.

This clonotype was counted many times. The chain employs TRBV6-2 or TRBV6-3 and TRBJ1-1; D possibly corresponds to TRBD1 (5 bases). Per germline, CDR1 MNHEY and CDR2 SVGEGT. The length of the CDR3 is 17 residues. V lost 4 bases to trimming and J lost 5 bases, with 23 bases between them. CDR3 DNA sequence: TGTGCCAGCAGTTCTCTCCTTAGCAGGGCTCGGCGGACTGAAGCTTTCTTT. Translating gives CASSSLLSRARRTEAFF.